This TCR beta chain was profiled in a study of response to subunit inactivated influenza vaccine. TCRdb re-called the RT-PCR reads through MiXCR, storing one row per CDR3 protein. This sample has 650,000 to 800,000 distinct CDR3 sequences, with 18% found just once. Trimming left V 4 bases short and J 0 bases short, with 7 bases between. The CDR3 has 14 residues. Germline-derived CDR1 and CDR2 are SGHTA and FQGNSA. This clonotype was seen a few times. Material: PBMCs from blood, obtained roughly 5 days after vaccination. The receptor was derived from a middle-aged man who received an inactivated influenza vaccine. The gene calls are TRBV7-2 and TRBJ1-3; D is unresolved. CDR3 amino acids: CASSSTFSGNTIYF. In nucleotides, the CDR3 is TGTGCCAGCAGCTCGACATTCTCTGGAAACACCATATATTTT. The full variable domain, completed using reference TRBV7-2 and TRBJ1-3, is GAGVSQSPSNKVTEKGKDVELRCDPISGHTALYWYRQSLGQGLEFLIYFQGNSAPDKSGLPSDRFSAERTGGSVSTLTIQRTQQEDSAVYLCASSSTFSGNTIYFGEGSWLTVV.